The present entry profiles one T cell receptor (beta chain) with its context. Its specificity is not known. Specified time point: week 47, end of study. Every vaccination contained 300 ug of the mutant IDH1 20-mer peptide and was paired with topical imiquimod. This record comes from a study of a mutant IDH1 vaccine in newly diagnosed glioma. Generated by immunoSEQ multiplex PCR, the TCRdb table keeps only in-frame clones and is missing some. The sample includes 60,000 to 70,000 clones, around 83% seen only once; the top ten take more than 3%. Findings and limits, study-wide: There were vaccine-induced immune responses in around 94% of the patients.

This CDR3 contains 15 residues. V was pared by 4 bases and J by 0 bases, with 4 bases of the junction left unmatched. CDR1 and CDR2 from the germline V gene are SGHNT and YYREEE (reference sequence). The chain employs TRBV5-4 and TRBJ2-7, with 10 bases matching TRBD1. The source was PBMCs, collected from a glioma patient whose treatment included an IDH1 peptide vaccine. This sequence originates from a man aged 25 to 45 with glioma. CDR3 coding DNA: TGTGCCAGCAGCCCGGGACAGGGGTTCTCCTACGAGCAGTACTTC. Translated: CASSPGQGFSYEQYF.